The 12 T cell receptor beta chains given below trace back to one sample, sequenced in a study of T cell responses to AZD1222 COVID-19 vaccine. Using immunoSEQ multiplex PCR, the repertoire was profiled, and TCRdb retains in-frame clones only, with some absent. The data show 150,000 to 180,000 clones, with 88% seen just once and approximately 3.1% held by the top ten. Sample: peripheral blood, taken on day 0 of AZD1222 vaccination. These receptors all stem from an adult in good health.

The gene calls are TRBV18 and TRBJ2-1, with D uncertain. The CDR3 totals 11 residues. Per germline, CDR1 KGHSH and CDR2 LQKENI. Trimming left V 2 bases short and J 8 bases short, with 4 bases between. In nucleotides, the CDR3 is TGTGCCAGCTCACCAAGGGATGAGCAGTTCTTC. This translates into CASSPRDEQFF.

The chain employs TRBV5-1 and TRBJ2-5; 8 nucleotides align to TRBD2. The CDR3 spans 15 residues. The V and J ends lost 0 bases and 5 bases, in that order; junction bases with no gene match: 6. CDR1 and CDR2 from the germline V gene are SGHRS and YFSETQ. The CDR3 here is CASSLEEPSGETQYF. The DNA of the CDR3 is TGCGCCAGCAGCTTGGAGGAGCCTAGCGGGGAGACCCAGTACTTC.

The CDR3 spells CASSLVGGGIQYF. The CDR3 DNA sequence: TGCGCCAGCAGCTTGGTGGGGGGAGGCATTCAGTACTTC. The chain has TRBV5-1 and TRBJ2-4, with D perhaps matching TRBD2 (6 bases). Trimming removed 0 bases from V and 9 bases from J, with 10 bases in between. The CDR3 loop spans 13 amino acids. The germline V gene has CDR1 SGHRS and CDR2 YFSETQ. The entire variable domain, with the rest obtained from reference TRBV5-1 and TRBJ2-4, is as follows: KAGVTQTPRYLIKTRGQQVTLSCSPISGHRSVSWYQQTPGQGLQFLFEYFSETQRNKGNFPGRFSGRQFSNSRSEMNVSTLELGDSALYLCASSLVGGGIQYFGAGTRLSVL.

The chain has TRBV4-2 and TRBJ2-1; 7 positions match TRBD1. The CDR3 covers 13 residues. CDR1 is LGHNA, CDR2 YNFKEQ, per germline. After removal of 3 bases from V and 8 bases from J, the junction contained 4 bases not matched to a gene. In DNA form, the CDR3 reads TGTGCCAGCAGCCAGGCTACAGGGGATGAGCAGTTCTTC. It codes for CASSQATGDEQFF.

The chain employs TRBV4-1 and TRBJ2-7; possibly TRBD2 for D (6 bases). Trimming shortened V by 1 base and J by 9 bases, and 13 bases separated the two germline ends. This CDR3 has 13 amino acids. Germline V CDR1 and CDR2: MGHRA, YSYEKL. In DNA, the CDR3 is TGCGCCAGCAGCCAAGGACCCGGAGGGCGGCAGTACTTC. Its protein is CASSQGPGGRQYF.

Only a few counts were recorded for this clone. V is TRBV6-5 and J is TRBJ1-1; 10 nucleotides line up with TRBD1. This CDR3 has 14 amino acids. With 10 bases clipped from V and 7 bases from J, the junction kept 12 bases outside the gene matches. Germline V gene data show CDR1 as MNHEY and CDR2 as SVGAGI. DNA for the CDR3: TGTGCCACCCTGGGGGGACAGGGGAGGTTTGAAGCTTTCTTT. Its translation: CATLGGQGRFEAFF.

This clone was observed once. The chain joins TRBV6-4 to TRBJ1-1; D is uncertain. The V and J ends lost 4 bases and 1 base respectively, with 7 bases between them. CDR3 length: 13 residues. CDR1 MRHNA and CDR2 SNTAGT come from the germline V gene. The CDR3 spells CASSAEQNTEAFF. The CDR3 nucleotides read TGTGCCAGCAGTGCCGAACAGAACACTGAAGCTTTCTTT.

V usage is TRBV28 and J usage is TRBJ1-2; 8 bases map to TRBD1. In germline, CDR1 is MDHEN, CDR2 SYDVKM. The CDR3 runs to 15 residues. V lost 5 bases to trimming and J lost 7 bases; unmatched junction nucleotides: 12. The CDR3 reads CASSQGALGFFGYTF. The CDR3 bases are TGTGCCAGCAGTCAGGGGGCATTAGGGTTTTTTGGCTACACCTTC.

Regarding this clone: Within the sample, other DNA sequences also encode this same CDR3. This rearrangement joins TRBV12-3 or TRBV12-4 to TRBJ1-1; D remains unclear. The CDR3 spans 13 residues. V was cut by 6 bases and J by 1 base, with 9 bases left in between. CDR3 sequence (DNA): TGTGCCAGCAGCCGCACAGAGAACACTGAAGCTTTCTTT. Translated, it gives CASSRTENTEAFF.

This clone was found once. J is TRBJ1-2 and V is TRBV7-2, with TRBD1 matching 10 bases. This CDR3 comprises 14 residues. The V and J ends lost 5 bases and 5 bases, in that order; junction bases with no gene match: 5. Germline CDR1 SGHTA, CDR2 FQGNSA. CDR3 protein: CASSPRTGGYGYTF. In nucleotides, the CDR3 is TGTGCCAGCAGCCCCCGGACAGGGGGGTATGGCTACACCTTC.

This clone was seen a few times. The chain is built from TRBV28 and TRBJ2-7; no definite D call. CDR1 and CDR2 from the germline V gene are MDHEN and SYDVKM. The ends were cut back, 6 bases at V and 2 bases at J, with 14 bases in the middle. This CDR3 is 14 amino acids long. For the CDR3, the DNA is TGTGCCAGCAGCTCCCAGGCTTCCGCCTACGAGCAGTACTTC. Translating gives CASSSQASAYEQYF.

This chain joins TRBV13 and TRBJ2-7; 7 bases are a match to TRBD1. The ends lost 5 bases at V and 4 bases at J; junction bases unmatched: 5. The germline V gene encodes CDR1 PRHDT and CDR2 FYEKMQ (reference sequence). CDR3 length: 13 amino acids. The CDR3 DNA reads TGTGCCAGCAGCCCTACAGGGGAATACGAGCAGTACTTC. Amino acid sequence: CASSPTGEYEQYF.